This TCR beta chain was identified during a study of cytomegalovirus exposure and HLA in healthy donors. Use of 60 Vbeta and 13 Jbeta primers characterized the PCR. Sequencing was performed with immunoSEQ multiplex PCR; in TCRdb, only in-frame clones are kept and a portion is missing. The sample lists approximately 110,000 clones, about 82% seen once, with 1.5% to 2.5% in the top ten. With 5 bases removed from V and 1 base from J, the gap between germline ends came to 8 bases. CDR3 length equals 13 residues. Germline CDR1 reads LNHDA; CDR2 reads SQIVND (reference sequence). Concerning this clone itself: Its antigen remains unknown.

Broader study findings: Rarity held for most TCR sequences, but there were some public TCRs that occurred in many donors.

The sequenced sample consisted of PBMCs. This chain links TRBV19 with TRBJ1-1; no clear D gene. The sequence was collected from a man aged 45-60 years in good health and CMV-seronegative. The chain's CDR3 is CASSFRENTEAFF. CDR3 coding DNA: TGTGCCAGTAGTTTCCGGGAGAACACTGAAGCTTTCTTT.